Below, 20 T cell receptor beta chains from the same sample are listed, as sequenced in a study of blood T cells in healthy people across ages. With a J-beta primer mix and a sample-barcoded 5' primer, a second PCR ran about 7 to 11 cycles. TCRdb redid the calling of the 5' RACE reads with MiXCR, one entry per CDR3 protein. The data contain over 700,000 distinct CDR3 sequences, about 48% of them singletons. Sequenced input: blood. These TCRs come from a man older than 75 in good health.

There are a few counts of this clonotype. The J gene is TRBJ2-3, the V gene TRBV20-1; the match to TRBD2 covers 10 bases. The CDR3 has 17 amino acids. Germline-derived CDR1 and CDR2 are DFQATT and SNEGSKA (reference sequence). Trimming cost V 1 base and J 14 bases; bases outside gene matches: 21. CDR3 nucleotide sequence: TGCAGTGCTAGAGTGGATTCTCCTAGCGGGAGAAACAGATACGCGTATTTT. Its translation: CSARVDSPSGRNRYAYF.

The chain recombines TRBV14 with TRBJ2-7; 7 bases are a match to TRBD1. J lost 2 bases, V lost 1 base, and 8 bases had no gene match. The V gene's germline CDR1 is SGHDN and CDR2 FVKESK. This CDR3 is built from 16 residues. The CDR3 bases are TGTGCCAGCAGCCAAGCGATTGGGACAGATCCCTACGAGCAGTACTTC. Translated, it gives CASSQAIGTDPYEQYF.

The genes are TRBV3-1 and TRBJ1-2, with D uncertain. CDR3 length: 13 amino acids. V lost 1 base and J lost 0, with 3 bases in between. Germline values: CDR1 LGHDT, CDR2 YNNKEL (reference sequence). CDR3 nucleotides: TGTGCCAGCAGCCAAGTTACTAACTATGGCTACACCTTC. Translating gives CASSQVTNYGYTF.

The rearrangement uses TRBV12-3 or TRBV12-4 and TRBJ2-1; a possible D gene is TRBD2 (5 bases). Trimming pared 6 bases from V and 7 bases from J, leaving 13 bases between. This CDR3 region has 13 residues. CDR3 in amino acids: CASRATGLNEQFF. As DNA, the CDR3 is TGTGCCAGCAGGGCGACGGGGTTAAATGAGCAGTTCTTC.

In this sample, this clonotype turned up a few times. V usage is TRBV2 and J usage is TRBJ2-5; 7 positions agree with TRBD2. The CDR3 length is 14 residues. Per germline, CDR1 SNHLY and CDR2 FYNNEI. The junction had 3 bases not matched to a gene; V was cut back by 5 bases and J by 0 bases. CDR3 nucleotide sequence: TGTGCCAGCAGTATCGGGACTAACCAAGAGACCCAGTACTTC. Its translation: CASSIGTNQETQYF.

The chain uses TRBV15 and TRBJ2-1; TRBD2 matches at 10 bases. The CDR3 loop spans 16 amino acids. CDR1 is LNHNV, CDR2 YYDKDF, per germline (reference sequence). Unmatched junction bases numbered 4, after V lost 0 bases and J lost 5 bases. The CDR3 loop reads CATSREGTSVHNEQFF. The CDR3 DNA sequence: TGTGCCACCAGCAGAGAAGGGACTAGCGTCCACAATGAGCAGTTCTTC.

The rearrangement links TRBV20-1 to TRBJ2-4; maybe TRBD1 (5 bases). The J call is uncertain, as TRBJ2-7 better fits the DNA end. The CDR3 loop spans 12 amino acids. Looked up from germline, CDR1 is DFQATT and CDR2 is SNEGSKA (reference sequence). CDR3 protein: CSASLTAHEQYF. CDR3 nucleotide sequence: TGCAGTGCTAGCCTGACAGCTCACGAGCAGTACTTC.

The rearrangement uses TRBV5-1 and TRBJ2-1; 7 bases match TRBD2. CDR3 size: 14 residues. Germline V lookup: CDR1 SGHRS, CDR2 YFSETQ. J was trimmed by 8 bases and V by 0 bases; bases with no gene match: 5. CDR3 bases: TGCGCCAGCAGCTTGGGCGGGAGTGGGGATGAGCAGTTCTTC. The encoded protein is CASSLGGSGDEQFF.

The chain recombines TRBV7-2 with TRBJ2-1, with 7 nucleotides matching TRBD2. The germline V gene encodes CDR1 SGHTA and CDR2 FQGNSA. With V trimmed by 4 bases and J by 9 bases, 6 bases remained unmatched. The CDR3 covers 13 residues. Written as DNA, the CDR3 is TGTGCCAGCAGCTACCTAGCGGAAACTGAGCAGTTCTTC. Residues: CASSYLAETEQFF. Using reference TRBV7-2 and TRBJ2-1 for the parts outside the CDR3, the full variable domain is GAGVSQSPSNKVTEKGKDVELRCDPISGHTALYWYRQSLGQGLEFLIYFQGNSAPDKSGLPSDRFSAERTGGSVSTLTIQRTQQEDSAVYLCASSYLAETEQFFGPGTRLTVL.

This clonotype appeared a few times. The chain is built from TRBV20-1 and TRBJ2-3; 14 nucleotides match TRBD2. Germline V gives CDR1 DFQATT, CDR2 SNEGSKA (reference sequence). J was trimmed by 5 bases and V by 6 bases; bases with no gene match: 10. The CDR3 consists of 16 residues. CDR3 nucleotide sequence: TGCAGTGCCCCCCCGACTAGCGGGAGGGCCGAAGATACGCAGTATTTT. Translated, it gives CSAPPTSGRAEDTQYF.

The genes are TRBV10-3 and TRBJ2-3, with D uncertain. CDR1 is ENHRY and CDR2 is SYGVKD in the germline V gene. V shed 4 bases and J shed 3 bases, with 8 bases lying between them. CDR3 length: 13 residues. CDR3 nucleotides: TGTGCCATCAGTGGGTCACTTACAGATACGCAGTATTTT. The encoded protein is CAISGSLTDTQYF.

The chain employs TRBV20-1 and TRBJ2-4, with D perhaps being TRBD1 or TRBD2 (7 bases each). Germline-derived CDR1 and CDR2 are DFQATT and SNEGSKA (reference sequence). V lost 3 bases, J lost 7 bases, and 28 bases lay in between. The CDR3 spans 18 residues. The chain's CDR3 is CSARPPGRGREKSNIQYF. The CDR3, as DNA: TGCAGTGCTAGGCCCCCTGGGAGGGGGCGCGAAAAAAGCAACATTCAGTACTTC.

This clonotype came up a few times. This chain links TRBV5-1 with TRBJ2-3, with D perhaps TRBD2 (5 bases). Trimming pared 2 bases from V and 5 bases from J, leaving 18 bases between. The CDR3 is 16 residues long. Germline values: CDR1 SGHRS, CDR2 YFSETQ. The CDR3 sequence: CASSLGPGPGEDTQYF. CDR3 bases: TGCGCCAGCAGCTTAGGGCCAGGCCCCGGGGAAGATACGCAGTATTTT.

In nucleotides, the CDR3 is TGTGCCAGCAGTTTATCGACGAGTCTCCCCTACAATGAGCAGTTCTTC. Its translation: CASSLSTSLPYNEQFF. V is TRBV27 and J is TRBJ2-1; no reliable D call. The CDR3 is made up of 16 amino acids. Trimming pared 0 bases from V and 2 bases from J, leaving 11 bases between. CDR1 and CDR2 (germline): MNHEY, SMNVEV (reference sequence).

The chain recombines TRBV6-6 with TRBJ2-1; D possibly corresponds to TRBD2 (6 bases). The germline CDR1 and CDR2 sequences are MNHNY and SVGAGI (reference sequence). The CDR3 consists of 14 residues. The germline V and J ends were trimmed by 7 bases and 9 bases, with 19 bases remaining between them. The CDR3 region is CASTQIPGVGEQFF. Here the CDR3 DNA reads TGTGCCAGCACTCAAATCCCGGGAGTGGGTGAGCAGTTCTTC.

This clonotype was recorded a few times. The rearrangement links TRBV7-9 to TRBJ1-4; 7 bases fit TRBD1. Trimming took 5 bases from V and 0 from J; bases not matched to a gene: 6. The CDR3 runs 16 residues. Germline-derived CDR1 and CDR2 are SEHNR and FQNEAQ (reference sequence). CDR3 sequence reads: CASSDGTDATNEKLFF. The CDR3, as DNA: TGTGCCAGCAGCGACGGGACAGACGCAACTAATGAAAAACTGTTTTTT.

This clonotype was observed many times. V is TRBV12-3 or TRBV12-4 and J is TRBJ2-7, with D maybe TRBD2 (6 bases). Deletions cut 6 bases from V and 1 base from J, with 13 bases between. CDR3 length: 14 residues. CDR3 region: CASSPTGTSYEQYF. DNA of the CDR3: TGTGCCAGCAGCCCGACCGGGACTTCCTACGAGCAGTACTTC.

In its sample, this clonotype was seen a few times. The rearrangement uses TRBV20-1 and TRBJ2-3, with 7 bases fitting TRBD1. The V gene end was trimmed by 1 base and the J gene end by 6 bases; junction bases not matched to a gene: 4. Per germline, CDR1 DFQATT and CDR2 SNEGSKA (reference sequence). The CDR3 runs to 13 residues. The DNA of the CDR3 is TGCAGTGCTAGAGGCAGGGGGTTCGATACGCAGTATTTT. This gives the protein CSARGRGFDTQYF.

The chain uses TRBV6-6 and TRBJ2-5, with TRBD2 matching over 7 bases. The J call is in doubt because the DNA end fits TRBJ2-7 better. The CDR3 has 15 amino acids. Per germline, CDR1 MNHNY and CDR2 SVGAGI (reference sequence). CDR3 bases: TGTGCCAGCAGTTCCCCGACGGGAGCGGGGTACGAGCAGTACTTC. It codes for CASSSPTGAGYEQYF.

This clonotype has only a few counts. The V call is TRBV9, the J call TRBJ2-7, with D tentatively TRBD1 (5 bases). V lost 4 bases and J lost 4, with 18 bases in between. Germline V gives CDR1 SGDLS, CDR2 YYNGEE. CDR3 length equals 15 residues. The CDR3 loop reads CASSPRDSQAYEQYF. CDR3 DNA sequence: TGTGCCAGCAGCCCCCGTGACAGCCAGGCGTACGAGCAGTACTTC.